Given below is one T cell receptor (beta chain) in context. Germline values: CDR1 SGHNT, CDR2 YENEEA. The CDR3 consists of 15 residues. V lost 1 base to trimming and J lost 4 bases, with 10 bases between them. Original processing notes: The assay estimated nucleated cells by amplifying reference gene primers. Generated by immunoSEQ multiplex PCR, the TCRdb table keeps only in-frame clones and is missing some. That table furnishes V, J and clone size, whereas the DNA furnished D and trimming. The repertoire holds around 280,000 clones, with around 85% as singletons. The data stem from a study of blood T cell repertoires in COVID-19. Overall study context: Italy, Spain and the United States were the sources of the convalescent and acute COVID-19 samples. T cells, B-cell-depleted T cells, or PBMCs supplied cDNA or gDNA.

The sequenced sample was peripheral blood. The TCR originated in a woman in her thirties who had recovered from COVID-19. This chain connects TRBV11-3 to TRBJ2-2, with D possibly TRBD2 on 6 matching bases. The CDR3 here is CASSLVSGGTGELFF. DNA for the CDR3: TGTGCCAGCAGCTTAGTTAGCGGAGGCACCGGGGAGCTGTTTTTT. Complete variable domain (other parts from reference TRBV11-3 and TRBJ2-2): EAGVVQSPRYKIIEKKQPVAFWCNPISGHNTLYWYLQNLGQGPELLIRYENEEAVDDSQLPKDRFSAERLKGVDSTLKIQPAELGDSAVYLCASSLVSGGTGELFFGEGSRLTVL.